The present T cell receptor (beta chain) was sequenced within a study of blood T cell repertoires in COVID-19. CDR1 is SEHNR and CDR2 is FQNEAQ in the germline V gene (reference sequence). The CDR3 loop spans 15 amino acids. V shed 1 base, J shed 5 bases, and the junction held 5 bases outside the gene matches. Here immunoSEQ multiplex PCR was the method, and the copy in TCRdb shows in-frame clones only, minus some. Here the sample spans a few hundred thousand clones, nearly 90% being singletons. The sample consisted of peripheral blood. This receptor was obtained from a woman younger than 30 who had recovered from COVID-19. V gene TRBV7-9 combines with J gene TRBJ1-1; 9 bases map to TRBD1. CDR3 bases: TGTGCCAGCAGCTTAGAGACAGGGGGTAGAACTGAAGCTTTCTTT. It yields the protein CASSLETGGRTEAFF. The variable domain in full, with the rest retrieved from reference TRBV7-9 and TRBJ1-1, is DTGVSQNPRHKITKRGQNVTFRCDPISEHNRLYWYRQTLGQGPEFLTYFQNEAQLEKSRLLSDRFSAERPKGSFSTLEIQRTEQGDSAMYLCASSLETGGRTEAFFGQGTRLTVV.